Below, 10 T cell receptor beta chains from the same sample are listed, as sequenced in a study of neurological immune-mediated disorders. From the 5' RACE reads, TCRdb called clonotypes with MiXCR, one entry per CDR3 protein. The table lists tens of thousands of distinct CDR3 sequences, approximately 10% of them singletons. Sequenced: CD4+ T cells from blood. The receptors come from a woman in her twenties or thirties with HTLV-1-associated myelopathy (HAM/TSP).

This clonotype has ten or more counts. A read error may explain this, as a much larger clone is one base away. The rearrangement links TRBV5-1 to TRBJ2-7, with D perhaps TRBD1 (5 bases). This CDR3 has 14 residues. CDR1 and CDR2 (germline): SGHRS, YFSETQ. The CDR3 DNA is TGCGCCAACAGCTTGGTGTCAGGGATGGACGAGCAGTACTTC. Its protein product is CANSLVSGMDEQYF.

There are many counts of this clonotype. This chain joins TRBV3-1 and TRBJ1-1; 8 bases map to TRBD1. The length of the CDR3 is 13 residues. CDR1 and CDR2 from the germline V gene are LGHDT and YNNKEL (reference sequence). V lost 6 bases and J lost 10; bases outside the gene matches: 10. The CDR3 loop is CASSRQGLTGAFF. The CDR3 region has the DNA TGTGCCAGCAGTAGACAGGGGCTAACGGGAGCTTTCTTT.

There are many counts of this clonotype. This chain links TRBV18 with TRBJ2-3; D is uncertain. V dropped 0 bases and J dropped 6 bases, with 4 bases sitting between them. The CDR3 extends over 12 amino acids. Germline V gene sequence: CDR1 KGHSH, CDR2 LQKENI. CDR3 coding DNA: TGTGCCAGCTCACCACCGACGGATACGCAGTATTTT. Amino acid sequence: CASSPPTDTQYF.

Points on this clonotype: This may be a read error, as it is one base from a much larger clone. The V gene is TRBV20-1, the J gene TRBJ1-1, with a tentative D call TRBD1 (5 bases). CDR1 is DFQATT, CDR2 SNEGSKA, per germline (reference sequence). The CDR3 length is 13 residues. V lost 7 bases to trimming and J lost 9 bases, with 21 bases between them. The CDR3, as DNA: TGCAGTGAGGCGGGGCCGGGAAGTAAAAAAGCTTTCTTT. As protein: CSEAGPGSKKAFF.

This clonotype has ten or more counts. This chain links TRBV20-1 with TRBJ1-1, with TRBD1 as a possible D gene (6 bases). The CDR3 sequence is 13 residues long. Germline V gene lookup returns CDR1 DFQATT and CDR2 SNEGSKA (reference sequence). V gave up 3 bases and J gave up 1 base, with 9 bases separating them. DNA of the CDR3: TGCAGTGCTAGCAGGGGACCGAACACTGAAGCTTTCTTT. This encodes CSASRGPNTEAFF.

This clonotype was detected many times. The chain joins TRBV5-1 to TRBJ2-1, with D possibly called TRBD1 or TRBD2 (6 bases each). The CDR3 is 17 residues long. Germline CDR1 reads SGHRS; CDR2 reads YFSETQ. The V and J ends lost 5 bases and 9 bases respectively, with 27 bases between them. CDR3 DNA sequence: TGCGCCAGCAGTGCCACCCGGTGGAGGGGGAAAGGTGCTGAGCAGTTCTTC. Translated: CASSATRWRGKGAEQFF.

This clonotype was observed a few times. The CDR3 nucleotides read TGCAGTGTCCTTACGGGACAGAAAAATCAGCCCCAGCATTTT. Its translation: CSVLTGQKNQPQHF. The chain links TRBV20-1 to TRBJ1-5; 7 bases fit TRBD1. The CDR3 runs 14 residues. Germline CDR1 reads DFQATT; CDR2 reads SNEGSKA (reference sequence). Trimming at V came to 7 bases and at J to 4 bases, leaving 10 bases not matched to a gene.

This clonotype showed up just a few times. The CDR3 DNA reads TGCAGTGCTAGCGGACAGGGCACAGATACGCAGTATTTT. Encoded protein: CSASGQGTDTQYF. The V gene is TRBV20-1, the J gene TRBJ2-3, with TRBD1 matching 7 bases. With 3 bases clipped from V and 1 base from J, the junction kept 1 base outside the gene matches. From germline, CDR1 is DFQATT and CDR2 SNEGSKA (reference sequence). The CDR3 runs to 13 residues.

This clonotype showed up many times. The rearrangement links TRBV7-9 to TRBJ2-1; no reliable D call. The CDR3 length is 12 residues. Germline V gives CDR1 SEHNR, CDR2 FQNEAQ (reference sequence). V shed 5 bases and J shed 10 bases, with 12 bases lying between them. The CDR3 reads CASSPRSTEQFF. DNA for the CDR3: TGTGCCAGCAGCCCCCGTTCGACCGAGCAGTTCTTC.

This clonotype was observed at least ten times. The genes are TRBV2 and TRBJ2-3; perhaps TRBD2 as D (5 bases). Trimming stripped 4 bases from V and 0 bases from J, with 11 bases between. Germline CDR1 reads SNHLY; CDR2 reads FYNNEI. The CDR3 sequence is 15 residues long. The CDR3 spells CASSAASLSTDTQYF. CDR3 in DNA: TGTGCCAGCAGTGCGGCTAGCCTAAGCACAGATACGCAGTATTTT. Filled out from reference TRBV2 and TRBJ2-3, the complete variable domain reads EPEVTQTPSHQVTQMGQEVILRCVPISNHLYFYWYRQILGQKVEFLVSFYNNEISEKSEIFDDQFSVERPDGSNFTLKIRSTKLEDSAMYFCASSAASLSTDTQYFGPGTRLTVL.